The rows below give T cell receptor beta chains drawn from one sample of a study of blood T cell repertoires in COVID-19. This table comes from immunoSEQ multiplex PCR, and its TCRdb copy is limited to in-frame clones, with some not included. Of under 100,000 clones in the sample, about 85% were seen once. The sequenced sample was peripheral blood. The receptors derive from an elderly woman with COVID-19, enrolled during active disease. Each CDR3 is given with its conserved first and last residue. The D gene is left open where the match is weak. Some rows mark clone size as missing; the rest say once, few, many or name a class of expanded clone.

cdr3_nt cdr3_aa j_call v_call d_call clone_size
TGCGCCAGCAGCGTAGGACTAGCTGATCTTTACGAGCAGTACTTC CASSVGLADLYEQYF TRBJ2-7 TRBV5-1 TRBD2 .
TGTGCCAGCAGCTCCTCCCCCAGGGTCCACGAGCAGTACTTC CASSSSPRVHEQYF TRBJ2-7 TRBV13 . .
TGTGCCAGCTCACCACCGTCCAGGAACACTGAAGCTTTCTTT CASSPPSRNTEAFF TRBJ1-1 TRBV18 . .
TGTGCCAGCAATTACGGAGGCGGGGGCTCCTACGAGCAGTACTTC CASNYGGGGSYEQYF TRBJ2-7 TRBV6-5 TRBD2 .
TGTGCCAGCAGTTTGATGGGACAGGGGGCCACTGAAGCTTTCTTT CASSLMGQGATEAFF TRBJ1-1 TRBV27 TRBD1 .
TGTGCCAGCAGTTACCTAGGGACAGTCAATCAGCCCCAGCATTTT CASSYLGTVNQPQHF TRBJ1-5 TRBV6-5 TRBD1 .
TGCGCCAGCAGCGGGCTGGGGACAGCCACCGGGGAGCTGTTTTTT CASSGLGTATGELFF TRBJ2-2 TRBV4-1 TRBD1 .
TGCGCCAGCAGCCAAGATGCGACTAGCGCGTCTACTAGCACAGATACGCAGTATTTT CASSQDATSASTSTDTQYF TRBJ2-3 TRBV4-1 TRBD2 .
TGTGCCAGCAGGAGACTAGCGGGGGTTTCTGGGGCCAACGTCCTGACTTTC CASRRLAGVSGANVLTF TRBJ2-6 TRBV27 TRBD2 .
TGTGCCAGCAGCTTAAGTCCCATTTTTGCGCAGGAGGTGGGGACCCAGTACTTC CASSLSPIFAQEVGTQYF TRBJ2-5 TRBV7-2 . .
TGTGCCACCAGTGATCCCCGTCAGACAGATACGCAGTATTTT CATSDPRQTDTQYF TRBJ2-3 TRBV24-1 . .
TGTGCCAGCTCCGCCCGACAGGGAGGAGAGCAGTACTTC CASSARQGGEQYF TRBJ2-7 TRBV18 . .
TGTGCCAGCGGCGAAGAGCTCTCCCATCAGGGGTACTTC CASGEELSHQGYF TRBJ2-5 TRBV28 . few
TGCAGTGCTAGTTTCGGCAGGGGAGATGGCTACACCTTC CSASFGRGDGYTF TRBJ1-2 TRBV20-1 . .
TGCGCCAGCAGCTTGCGGACAGGGGAACAATACGAGCAGTACTTC CASSLRTGEQYEQYF TRBJ2-7 TRBV5-1 TRBD1 once
TGTGCCAGCAGCGCTGGACAGATTAGCACAGATACGCAGTATTTT CASSAGQISTDTQYF TRBJ2-3 TRBV5-5 . .